The 30 T cell receptor beta chains below all came from one sample that was sequenced in a study of CD8 T cells in ankylosing spondylitis. MiXCR was run by TCRdb on the 5' RACE reads, yielding one entry per CDR3 protein. The sample lists roughly 90,000 distinct CDR3 sequences, 7.5% to 9% occurring once. The sequenced material came from blood, either unsorted or a sorted T cell fraction (not recorded which). The receptors derive from a male donor with ankylosing spondylitis or in good health (not recorded which).

This clonotype was seen ten or more times. CDR3: CASSPLLAEPEGEQYF. The CDR3 DNA reads as TGTGCCAGCAGCCCACTACTAGCGGAGCCTGAAGGTGAGCAGTACTTC. J is TRBJ2-7 and V is TRBV7-8, with 8 bases matching TRBD2. CDR1 and CDR2 from the germline V gene are SGHVS and FQNEAQ. CDR3 length equals 16 residues. With V trimmed by 5 bases and J by 7 bases, 16 bases remained unmatched. Complete variable domain (other parts from reference TRBV7-8 and TRBJ2-7): GAGVSQSPRYKVAKRGQDVALRCDPISGHVSLFWYQQALGQGPEFLTYFQNEAQLDKSGLPSDRFFAERPEGSVSTLKIQRTQQEDSAVYLCASSPLLAEPEGEQYFGPGTRLTVT.

In its sample, this clonotype was seen many times. This chain connects TRBV10-3 to TRBJ1-1; a weak D match, TRBD1 (5 bases). Germline V gene lookup returns CDR1 ENHRY and CDR2 SYGVKD. V lost 7 bases, J lost 4 bases, and 13 bases lay in between. This CDR3 has 13 residues. The CDR3 DNA is TGTGCCATCAAGGAGGGGCCCCCCACTGAAGCTTTCTTT. Protein product: CAIKEGPPTEAFF.

The V and J genes are TRBV6-1 and TRBJ1-4; D call uncertain. Germline assignment: CDR1 MNHNS and CDR2 SASEGT. This CDR3 comprises 13 residues. V shed 6 bases and J shed 4 bases, with 9 bases lying between them. The CDR3 reads CASRRTFNEKLFF. As DNA, the CDR3 is TGTGCCAGCAGAAGGACCTTTAATGAAAAACTGTTTTTT.

This clonotype was seen many times. The chain joins TRBV6-1 to TRBJ2-1; D may be TRBD1 (6 bases). Germline V gene lookup returns CDR1 MNHNS and CDR2 SASEGT. Trimming cost V 4 bases and J 3 bases, with 10 bases left between them. CDR3 size: 14 residues. The CDR3 DNA follows: TGTGCCAGCAGTGCCCGACAGGTCTACAATGAGCAGTTCTTC. Translation gives CASSARQVYNEQFF.

This clonotype has ten or more counts. J is TRBJ2-7 and V is TRBV7-6; the D gene is possibly TRBD1 (5 bases). The V end lost 6 bases, the J end lost 6 bases, and 12 bases lay between the germline ends. From germline, CDR1 is SGHVS and CDR2 FNYEAQ. This CDR3 is 12 amino acids long. The CDR3 DNA follows: TGTGCCAGCAGTTCCGGACACGCCGAGCAGTACTTC. It codes for CASSSGHAEQYF.

This clonotype was counted ten times or more. The CDR3 here is CSASPGVDTQYF. As DNA, the CDR3 is TGCAGTGCTAGCCCCGGGGTAGATACGCAGTATTTT. V gene TRBV20-1 combines with J gene TRBJ2-3, with D tentatively TRBD2 (5 bases). The CDR3 has 12 residues. Trimming cost V 3 bases and J 5 bases, with 9 bases left between them. Germline values: CDR1 DFQATT, CDR2 SNEGSKA (reference sequence).

This clonotype was seen a few times. The CDR3 DNA is TGTGCCAGCTCACCAGGCGGGGCTTCCTACAATGAGCAGTTCTTC. The encoded protein is CASSPGGASYNEQFF. The chain uses TRBV18 and TRBJ2-1, with D perhaps TRBD2 (6 bases). Germline lookup yields CDR1 KGHSH and CDR2 LQKENI. The CDR3 runs 15 residues. V lost 2 bases, J lost 1 base, and 9 bases lay in between.

This clonotype was seen many times. The chain recombines TRBV20-1 with TRBJ2-2; D unclear. This CDR3 region has 14 residues. Germline V gene data show CDR1 as DFQATT and CDR2 as SNEGSKA (reference sequence). Trimming removed 3 bases from V and 4 bases from J, with 12 bases in between. The CDR3 loop reads CSASGPWGTGELFF. CDR3 coding DNA: TGCAGTGCTAGCGGGCCTTGGGGCACCGGGGAGCTGTTTTTT.

This clonotype was detected ten times or more. CDR3 DNA sequence: TGTGCCAGCAGCTTAGGACAGAGCGGCACTGAAGCTTTCTTT. Its translation: CASSLGQSGTEAFF. The chain employs TRBV7-9 and TRBJ1-1; D is perhaps TRBD1 (5 bases). CDR1 is SEHNR, CDR2 FQNEAQ, per germline (reference sequence). CDR3 length equals 14 residues. Trimming took off 1 base at V and 4 bases at J, with 10 bases between the two ends.

This clonotype was recorded at least ten times. The rearrangement links TRBV11-3 to TRBJ2-1; perhaps D is TRBD1 or TRBD2 (6 bases each). The CDR3 extends over 16 amino acids. Germline values: CDR1 SGHNT, CDR2 YENEEA. V lost 1 base, J lost 4 bases, and 14 bases lay in between. CDR3 loop: CASSLAGATPYNEQFF. CDR3 sequence (DNA): TGTGCCAGCAGCTTAGCGGGGGCAACTCCGTACAATGAGCAGTTCTTC.

This clonotype showed up many times. The chain carries TRBV7-2 and TRBJ1-5, with D unresolved. CDR1 SGHTA and CDR2 FQGNSA come from the germline V gene. Trimming shortened V by 1 base and J by 7 bases, and 8 bases separated the two germline ends. This CDR3 region has 13 residues. This CDR3 reads CASSLVSGQPQHF. CDR3 sequence (DNA): TGTGCCAGCAGCTTAGTCTCGGGCCAGCCCCAGCATTTT.

This clonotype was picked up many times. The chain is built from TRBV12-3 or TRBV12-4 and TRBJ1-5, with no clear D. The CDR3 loop spans 14 amino acids. V lost 4 bases and J 6 bases, leaving 13 bases between the germline ends. The CDR3 region is CASSSSVGSQPQHF. CDR3 DNA sequence: TGTGCCAGCAGTTCCAGTGTAGGCTCTCAGCCCCAGCATTTT.

In its sample, this clonotype was seen many times. V gene TRBV12-3 or TRBV12-4 combines with J gene TRBJ2-2; D unclear. The CDR3 runs to 13 residues. V was pared by 2 bases and J by 4 bases, with 5 bases between. CDR3 sequence: CASSLRVTGELFF. The CDR3 nucleotides are TGTGCCAGCAGTTTACGAGTCACCGGGGAGCTGTTTTTT.

This clonotype appeared many times. This chain joins TRBV27 and TRBJ2-1; 12 nucleotides line up with TRBD2. The CDR3 length is 16 residues. Trimming took 5 bases from V and 4 from J; bases not matched to a gene: 6. Germline CDR1 and CDR2: MNHEY and SMNVEV (reference sequence). For the CDR3, the DNA is TGTGCCAGCAGTCCTTCCCTAGCGGGAGGGTACAATGAGCAGTTCTTC. It translates to CASSPSLAGGYNEQFF.

This clonotype was recorded at least ten times. The rearrangement uses TRBV4-3 and TRBJ2-6; no reliable D call. The CDR3 extends over 17 amino acids. V was shortened by 0 bases and J by 0 bases, with 9 bases between the two germline ends. Germline loops: CDR1 LGHNA, CDR2 YSLEER. This CDR3 is CASSQDVWGSGANVLTF. The CDR3 region has the DNA TGCGCCAGCAGCCAAGATGTTTGGGGCTCTGGGGCCAACGTCCTGACTTTC.

This clonotype was seen ten or more times. The rearrangement links TRBV24-1 to TRBJ2-1, with D perhaps matching TRBD1 or TRBD2 (5 bases each). CDR1 and CDR2 (germline): KGHDR, SFDVKD. Trimming stripped 7 bases from V and 4 bases from J, with 13 bases between. The CDR3 is made up of 14 amino acids. The CDR3 DNA sequence: TGTGCCACCAGCGCGGGCAGGGATTACAATGAGCAGTTCTTC. Translated: CATSAGRDYNEQFF.

This clonotype was seen ten or more times. The chain employs TRBV5-1 and TRBJ2-3, with unresolved D. Trimming stripped 2 bases from V and 0 bases from J, with 13 bases between. This CDR3 spans 16 amino acids. Germline CDR1 reads SGHRS; CDR2 reads YFSETQ. Here the CDR3 reads CASSFRVETSTDTQYF. The CDR3 DNA is TGCGCCAGCAGCTTTCGAGTAGAGACTAGCACAGATACGCAGTATTTT.

This clonotype has ten or more counts. The V and J genes are TRBV7-2 and TRBJ1-4, with D uncertain. The CDR3 runs 14 residues. The V gene's germline CDR1 is SGHTA and CDR2 FQGNSA. Between the trimmed V and J ends, which lost 5 bases and 3 bases, there was a span of 10 bases. The CDR3 DNA is TGTGCCAGCAGCCAAGCAGGACCTAATGAAAAACTGTTTTTT. Its translation: CASSQAGPNEKLFF.

The rearrangement uses TRBV11-2 and TRBJ2-2; 10 positions match TRBD2. Germline-derived CDR1 and CDR2 are SGHAT and FQNNGV. The CDR3 totals 19 residues. V lost 4 bases, J lost 4 bases, and 15 bases stayed unmatched. CDR3 sequence (DNA): TGTGCCAGCAGCTCCCTCCGTAGGCTAGCGGGAGCGATCACCGGGGAGCTGTTTTTT. As protein: CASSSLRRLAGAITGELFF.

This clonotype occurred many times. This chain uses TRBV20-1 with TRBJ2-7; D is undetermined. CDR1 is DFQATT, CDR2 SNEGSKA, per germline (reference sequence). The CDR3 has 14 amino acids. Trimming cost V 3 bases and J 7 bases, with 19 bases left between them. The CDR3 is CSARDPSVGREQYF. As DNA, the CDR3 is TGCAGTGCTAGGGACCCATCGGTGGGTAGGGAGCAGTACTTC.

The chain recombines TRBV6-1 with TRBJ1-1; D is ambiguous. The CDR3 runs 10 residues. Germline assignment: CDR1 MNHNS and CDR2 SASEGT. The V and J ends lost 7 bases and 6 bases respectively, with 6 bases between them. The CDR3 region is CASTPPEAFF. Written as DNA, the CDR3 is TGTGCCAGCACGCCCCCTGAAGCTTTCTTT.

The rearrangement links TRBV27 to TRBJ2-3; 8 bases match TRBD1. Germline-derived CDR1 and CDR2 are MNHEY and SMNVEV (reference sequence). The CDR3 has 16 amino acids. J was trimmed by 4 bases and V by 5 bases; bases with no gene match: 11. The CDR3 nucleotides are TGTGCCAGCAGTCCCCCTGACAGGGGCTTGCCAGATACGCAGTATTTT. This encodes CASSPPDRGLPDTQYF.

With regard to this clonotype: Possible read error: a much larger clone is one base away. This chain connects TRBV7-9 to TRBJ1-1; 7 nucleotides agree with TRBD1. The germline CDR1 and CDR2 sequences are SEHNR and FQNEAQ (reference sequence). The CDR3 runs to 13 residues. CDR3 DNA: TGTGGCAGCAGCGTGACAGGGCCCACTGAAGCTTTCTTT. Its translation is CGSSVTGPTEAFF.

This clonotype was counted ten times or more. This chain connects TRBV19 to TRBJ1-4, with D maybe TRBD1 (5 bases). The V and J ends lost 5 bases and 7 bases respectively, with 17 bases between them. The CDR3 is made up of 15 amino acids. Germline values: CDR1 LNHDA, CDR2 SQIVND (reference sequence). The CDR3 DNA reads TGTGCCAGTAGTGGTCTCCGGGGCGGAGCTGAAAAACTGTTTTTT. Protein product: CASSGLRGGAEKLFF.

This clonotype was observed at least ten times. The chain couples TRBV7-9 to TRBJ2-2, with D possibly matching TRBD2 (6 bases). The CDR3 has 14 residues. Germline V CDR1 and CDR2: SEHNR, FQNEAQ (reference sequence). Deletions cut 7 bases from V and 3 bases from J, with 12 bases between. The CDR3 nucleotides are TGTGCCAGCATACGCGGGAAGGACACCGGGGAGCTGTTTTTT. It codes for CASIRGKDTGELFF.

This clonotype was picked up many times. The gene calls are TRBV27 and TRBJ1-2; D is uncertain. CDR3 size: 15 residues. Trimming took off 2 bases at V and 5 bases at J, with 15 bases between the two ends. Germline V gene sequence: CDR1 MNHEY, CDR2 SMNVEV (reference sequence). The CDR3 nucleotides read TGTGCCAGCAGTTTAAGAGGAGGGCGGGGTTATGGCTACACCTTC. It codes for CASSLRGGRGYGYTF.

At least ten counts were recorded for this clonotype. V and J are TRBV12-3 or TRBV12-4 and TRBJ2-1; the D gene is possibly TRBD1 (6 bases). Trimming shortened V by 10 bases and J by 7 bases, and 20 bases separated the two germline ends. The CDR3 is 14 amino acids. CDR3 in DNA: TGTGCCATCATAGGGATCCAGGGGTCTAATGAGCAGTTCTTC. Translated: CAIIGIQGSNEQFF.

This clonotype was seen at least ten times. The CDR3 DNA reads TGTGCCAGCAGCTTGGGGGGCGGGAGTGAAAACATTCAGTACTTC. This sequence encodes CASSLGGGSENIQYF. The chain recombines TRBV5-4 with TRBJ2-4, with 7 bases lining up with TRBD2. The CDR3 extends over 15 amino acids. CDR1 and CDR2 (germline): SGHNT, YYREEE (reference sequence). V lost 0 bases and J lost 5; bases outside the gene matches: 5. Combining the CDR3 with reference TRBV5-4 and TRBJ2-4 gives the whole variable domain ETGVTQSPTHLIKTRGQQVTLRCSSQSGHNTVSWYQQALGQGPQFIFQYYREEENGRGNFPPRFSGLQFPNYSSELNVNALELDDSALYLCASSLGGGSENIQYFGAGTRLSVL.

This clonotype was seen ten or more times. The chain recombines TRBV9 with TRBJ2-5; TRBD2 matches 7 bases. This CDR3 region has 14 residues. With V trimmed by 3 bases and J by 7 bases, 9 bases remained unmatched. Germline V gives CDR1 SGDLS, CDR2 YYNGEE. CDR3 DNA: TGTGCCAGCAGCGCCCTAACTAGCGAGGGGACCCAGTACTTC. This gives the protein CASSALTSEGTQYF.

This clonotype has a handful of counts. This sequence joins TRBV5-1 and TRBJ2-1, with D hard to call. With 6 bases removed from V and 5 bases from J, the gap between germline ends came to 6 bases. The germline CDR1 and CDR2 sequences are SGHRS and YFSETQ. The CDR3 extends over 11 amino acids. The CDR3 nucleotides are TGCGCCAGCAACGGCAACAATGAGCAGTTCTTC. The encoded protein is CASNGNNEQFF.